This T cell receptor beta chain is from a study of T cells after posttransplantation cyclophosphamide. Profiled with immunoSEQ multiplex PCR; TCRdb holds only in-frame clones, not every one. The sample presents around 25,000 clones, none singletons. This clone was found many times. Input material: PBMCs. The TCR comes from a woman aged 55-75 years in good health, CMV-negative, and a related stem cell transplant donor.

CDR3 DNA sequence: TGTGCCACCAAGTCCCCCGGCTCCTATAATTCACCCCTCCACTTT. Translation gives CATKSPGSYNSPLHF. The chain joins TRBV15 to TRBJ1-6; D gene uncertain. Trimming left V 7 bases short and J 0 bases short, with 10 bases between. The CDR3 loop spans 15 amino acids. Germline assignment: CDR1 LNHNV and CDR2 YYDKDF (reference sequence).